This T cell receptor beta chain originates from a study of cytomegalovirus exposure and HLA in healthy donors. A multiplex PCR was run with 60 Vbeta primers and 13 Jbeta primers. TCRdb's copy holds only in-frame clones and misses some; the assay was immunoSEQ multiplex PCR. The table records under 200,000 clones, roughly four fifths of them present only once. Germline V gene data show CDR1 as SGHKS and CDR2 as YYEKEE (reference sequence). The CDR3 has 16 amino acids. V was pared by 5 bases and J by 7 bases, with 9 bases of the junction left unmatched. The source material was PBMCs. The clonotype was recovered from a woman younger than 35 in good health and CMV-seronegative. The chain links TRBV5-5 to TRBJ2-2, with 12 nucleotides matching TRBD1. CDR3 sequence reads: CASSQGDRGLNGELFF. The CDR3 DNA reads as TGTGCCAGCAGTCAGGGGGACAGGGGGCTTAACGGGGAGCTGTTTTTT. The whole variable domain, filled in from reference TRBV5-5 and TRBJ2-2, reads DAGVTQSPTHLIKTRGQQVTLRCSPISGHKSVSWYQQVLGQGPQFIFQYYEKEERGRGNFPDRFSARQFPNYSSELNVNALLLGDSALYLCASSQGDRGLNGELFFGEGSRLTVL.